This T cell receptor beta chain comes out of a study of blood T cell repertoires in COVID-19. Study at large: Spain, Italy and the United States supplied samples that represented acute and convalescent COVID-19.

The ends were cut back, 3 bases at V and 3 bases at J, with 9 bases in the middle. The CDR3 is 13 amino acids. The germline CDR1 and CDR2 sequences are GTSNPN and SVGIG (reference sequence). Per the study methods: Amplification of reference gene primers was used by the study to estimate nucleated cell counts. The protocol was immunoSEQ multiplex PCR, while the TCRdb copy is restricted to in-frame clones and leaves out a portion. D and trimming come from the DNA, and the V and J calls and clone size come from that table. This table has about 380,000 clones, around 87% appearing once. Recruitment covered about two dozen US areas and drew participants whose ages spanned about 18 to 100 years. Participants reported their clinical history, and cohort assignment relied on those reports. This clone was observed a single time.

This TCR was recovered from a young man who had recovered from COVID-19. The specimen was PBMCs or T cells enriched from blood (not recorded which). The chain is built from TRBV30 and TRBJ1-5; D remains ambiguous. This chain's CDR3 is CAWSSTNNQPQHF. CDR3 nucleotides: TGTGCCTGGAGCAGTACAAACAATCAGCCCCAGCATTTT. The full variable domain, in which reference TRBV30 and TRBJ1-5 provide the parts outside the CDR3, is SQTIHQWPATLVQPVGSPLSLECTVEGTSNPNLYWYRQAAGRGLQLLFYSVGIGQISSEVPQNLSASRPQDRQFILSSKKLLLSDSGFYLCAWSSTNNQPQHFGDGTRLSIL.